The 11 T cell receptor beta chains in this list originate from one sample, sequenced in a study of immune evolution from preneoplasia to lung adenocarcinoma (dated by TCRdb to the early 2020s). The library was made by the immunoSEQ multiplex PCR assay. TCRdb's version of the immuneACCESS table is confined to in-frame rearrangements and falls short of the full clone set. An unresolved V gene accounts for under half of the shortfall where checked; the remainder is of unknown origin. The sample table records 9,500 to 13,000 clones; 80% to 90% of these occur just once. In total, the top ten clones hold 3.5% to 4.5% of the sample. Sequencing was done on a sample of FFPE invasive lung adenocarcinoma tissue. The cell subset or site tag for this specimen amounts to: frankly invasive lung adenocarcinoma (ADC). The receptor set was obtained from a person between 70 and 80 years old with invasive lung adenocarcinoma.

The rearrangement uses TRBV11-1 and TRBJ1-1; tentative D call: TRBD1 (5 bases). CDR1 and CDR2 from the germline V gene are SGHAT and FQDESV (reference sequence). V shed 5 bases and J shed 0 bases, with 7 bases lying between them. The CDR3 covers 13 residues. The CDR3 loop is CASSTGLNTEAFF. The CDR3 nucleotides are TGTGCCAGCAGCACAGGCTTGAACACTGAAGCTTTCTTT.

V gene TRBV4-1 combines with J gene TRBJ1-2; TRBD1 agrees at 7 bases. The ends lost 0 bases at V and 8 bases at J; junction bases unmatched: 6. The CDR3 sequence is 14 residues long. Germline loops: CDR1 MGHRA, CDR2 YSYEKL. The CDR3 loop is CASSQDRGQMGYTF. For the CDR3, the DNA is TGCGCCAGCAGCCAAGATAGGGGACAGATGGGCTACACCTTC.

CDR3 residues: CASSLRSTDTQYF. Here the CDR3 DNA reads TGTGCCAGCAGTTTACGAAGCACAGATACGCAGTATTTT. The chain carries TRBV27 and TRBJ2-3; no firm D call. V lost 2 bases to trimming and J lost 0 bases, with 3 bases between them. Germline CDR1 MNHEY, CDR2 SMNVEV (reference sequence). The CDR3 loop spans 13 amino acids.

The CDR3 region is CASSSDSLPYF. The CDR3 DNA follows: TGTGCCAGCAGTTCGGATAGCTTGCCGTACTTC. The V call is TRBV28, the J call TRBJ2-7; no clear D gene. Germline V lookup: CDR1 MDHEN, CDR2 SYDVKM. CDR3 size: 11 residues. With 4 bases removed from V and 12 bases from J, the gap between germline ends came to 13 bases. Variable domain in full (rest from reference TRBV28 and TRBJ2-7): DVKVTQSSRYLVKRTGEKVFLECVQDMDHENMFWYRQDPGLGLRLIYFSYDVKMKEKGDIPEGYSVSREKKERFSLILESASTNQTSMYLCASSSDSLPYFGPGTRLTVT.

J is TRBJ2-2 and V is TRBV6-5, with 13 positions matching TRBD2. This CDR3 is 15 amino acids long. Germline loops: CDR1 MNHEY, CDR2 SVGAGI. The J segment lost 4 bases and the V segment lost 5 bases, leaving 1 base of the junction unmatched. DNA of the CDR3: TGTGCCAGCAGTAGACTAGCGGGAGGCACCGGGGAGCTGTTTTTT. Its protein is CASSRLAGGTGELFF.

V gene TRBV5-6 combines with J gene TRBJ1-5; 8 bases are shared with TRBD1. Per the germline V gene, CDR1 is SGHDT and CDR2 is YYEEEE. The CDR3 is 17 amino acids. V was pared by 1 base and J by 0 bases, with 6 bases of the junction left unmatched. In DNA form, the CDR3 reads TGTGCCAGCAGCTTGTGGGGACAGGTCCTTAGCAATCAGCCCCAGCATTTT. Protein sequence: CASSLWGQVLSNQPQHF.

V usage is TRBV6-5 and J usage is TRBJ1-3, with D uncertain. Trimming stripped 0 bases from V and 0 bases from J, with 6 bases between. Germline V gene sequence: CDR1 MNHEY, CDR2 SVGAGI. CDR3 length: 15 residues. CDR3 loop: CASSYSAGSGNTIYF. For the CDR3, the DNA is TGTGCCAGCAGTTACTCGGCAGGCTCTGGAAACACCATATATTTT.

The chain uses TRBV28 and TRBJ2-5, with D uncertain. Germline V gives CDR1 MDHEN, CDR2 SYDVKM. The V and J ends lost 4 bases and 5 bases respectively, with 11 bases between them. CDR3 length equals 13 residues. The CDR3 loop reads CASSSGVVETQYF. CDR3 DNA: TGTGCCAGCAGTTCTGGGGTAGTGGAGACCCAGTACTTC.

The CDR3 loop is CAWNGWGGDTDTQYF. The CDR3 DNA reads TGTGCCTGGAACGGCTGGGGGGGAGACACAGATACGCAGTATTTT. J is TRBJ2-3 and V is TRBV30, with 7 bases lining up with TRBD2. Germline V gene sequence: CDR1 GTSNPN, CDR2 SVGIG (reference sequence). Unmatched junction bases numbered 9, after V lost 4 bases and J lost 2 bases. This CDR3 comprises 15 residues.

This rearrangement joins TRBV6-1 to TRBJ2-7, with 10 bases lining up with TRBD2. V lost 7 bases, J lost 3 bases, and 6 bases stayed unmatched. The CDR3 totals 14 residues. CDR1 is MNHNS and CDR2 is SASEGT in the germline V gene. Here the CDR3 DNA reads TGTGCCAGCATTCGTAGCGGGAGGTTCTACGAGCAGTACTTC. This translates into CASIRSGRFYEQYF.

The rearrangement uses TRBV12-2 and TRBJ2-3; the D call TRBD2 from the table was never checked on the DNA. TRBV12-2 is annotated as a pseudogene. The CDR3 is made up of 16 amino acids. The CDR3 spells CASRLVQDYCPNTQYF. CDR3 coding DNA: TGTGCAAGTCGCTTAGTCCAGGACTACTGCCCTAATACGCAGTATTTT.